Below, 23 T cell receptor beta chains from the same sample are listed, as sequenced in a study of blood T cell repertoires in COVID-19. Sequenced by immunoSEQ multiplex PCR; TCRdb stores in-frame clones only, minus some. The table lists 260,000 or so clones, approximately 80% of them singletons. What was sequenced was peripheral blood. The receptors here all came from a woman aged 70-85 years with acute or convalescent COVID-19.

The chain links TRBV20-1 to TRBJ1-1, with 8 positions matching TRBD1. The length of the CDR3 is 10 residues. Germline assignment: CDR1 DFQATT and CDR2 SNEGSKA (reference sequence). In DNA, the CDR3 is TGCAGGACAGGGGCTAATGAAGCTTTCTTT. Protein product: CRTGANEAFF.

The chain is built from TRBV2 and TRBJ1-5; D not certain. The CDR3 extends over 15 amino acids. Germline loops: CDR1 SNHLY, CDR2 FYNNEI. Trimming shortened V by 4 bases and J by 0 bases, and 10 bases separated the two germline ends. The chain's CDR3 is CASSGTLNSNQPQHF. The CDR3 region has the DNA TGTGCCAGCAGTGGGACTTTAAATAGCAATCAGCCCCAGCATTTT.

The chain links TRBV10-3 to TRBJ2-1, with a tentative D call TRBD2 (5 bases). The V and J ends lost 6 bases and 9 bases respectively, with 15 bases between them. CDR3 size: 13 residues. Germline CDR1 and CDR2: ENHRY and SYGVKD. The CDR3 spells CAISAMVEGEQFF. For the CDR3, the DNA is TGTGCCATCAGCGCCATGGTTGAGGGTGAGCAGTTCTTC.

This clone showed up just once. This chain connects TRBV18 to TRBJ2-7; 10 bases are a match to TRBD1. The CDR3 is made up of 16 amino acids. Germline V gives CDR1 KGHSH, CDR2 LQKENI. V was clipped by 0 bases and J by 4 bases; unmatched bases: 6. The CDR3 bases are TGTGCCAGCTCACCACCCCGGGACAGGGGAGGGTACGAGCAGTACTTC. Translation gives CASSPPRDRGGYEQYF.

V is TRBV3-1 (or the pseudogene TRBV3-2) and J is TRBJ2-3; the match to TRBD1 covers 8 bases. Germline trimming cut 4 bases from V and 0 bases from J; bases unmatched to any gene: 6. Germline CDR1 is LGHDT and CDR2 is YNNKEL (reference sequence). The CDR3 has 16 amino acids. The CDR3 is CASSPLRTGSTDTQYF. The CDR3 DNA is TGTGCCAGCAGCCCTCTAAGGACAGGGAGCACAGATACGCAGTATTTT.

This clone has only a few counts. The genes are TRBV5-4 and TRBJ2-2, with 9 nucleotides matching TRBD1. The CDR3 runs to 16 residues. V dropped 4 bases and J dropped 3; count of bases not matched to a gene: 7. Germline V gene data show CDR1 as SGHNT and CDR2 as YYREEE (reference sequence). The DNA of the CDR3 is TGTGCCAGCAGCAAAGACAGGGGGGCGGACACCGGGGAGCTGTTTTTT. This translates into CASSKDRGADTGELFF.

The chain recombines TRBV28 with TRBJ1-2; 8 positions agree with TRBD1. This CDR3 has 13 residues. The V gene's germline CDR1 is MDHEN and CDR2 SYDVKM. The V and J ends lost 2 bases and 8 bases, in that order; junction bases with no gene match: 4. The CDR3 protein is CASSLAGGGGYTF. DNA of the CDR3: TGTGCCAGCAGTTTAGCAGGGGGCGGGGGCTACACCTTC.

This clone was observed a single time. V is TRBV5-1 and J is TRBJ1-1; tentative D call: TRBD1 (5 bases). V lost 2 bases to trimming and J lost 8 bases, with 16 bases between them. The CDR3 length is 14 residues. CDR1 and CDR2 from the germline V gene are SGHRS and YFSETQ. The CDR3 DNA is TGCGCCAGCAGCTTTAGTGGTTCGGGGGAAGAAGCTTTCTTT. As protein: CASSFSGSGEEAFF.

This clone came up a few times. This sample includes further DNA sequences coding for the same CDR3. This chain links TRBV4-1 with TRBJ1-2; D is ambiguous. The V and J ends lost 4 bases and 2 bases respectively, with 14 bases between them. The CDR3 runs to 15 residues. Germline CDR1 reads MGHRA; CDR2 reads YSYEKL. CDR3 in amino acids: CASSPERGTNYGYTF. CDR3 nucleotide sequence: TGCGCCAGCAGCCCCGAGAGAGGAACCAACTATGGCTACACCTTC.

This clone has only one observation. The rearrangement links TRBV19 to TRBJ2-3; TRBD1 agrees at 8 bases. The CDR3 is 15 amino acids. Germline CDR1 is LNHDA and CDR2 is SQIVND (reference sequence). Trimming at V came to 5 bases and at J to 4 bases, leaving 8 bases not matched to a gene. The CDR3 loop reads CASSETGTGPDTQYF. The CDR3 DNA is TGTGCCAGTAGTGAAACCGGGACAGGTCCAGATACGCAGTATTTT.

J is TRBJ2-1 and V is TRBV30; 8 bases align to TRBD1. From germline, CDR1 is GTSNPN and CDR2 SVGIG (reference sequence). The J segment lost 9 bases and the V segment lost 7 bases, leaving 8 bases of the junction unmatched. This CDR3 spans 12 amino acids. CDR3 loop: CAFSLQGGEQFF. The CDR3 DNA follows: TGTGCCTTTTCCCTACAGGGGGGTGAGCAGTTCTTC.

Only one count was recorded for this clone. J is TRBJ1-6 and V is TRBV7-2; perhaps TRBD1 as D (5 bases). Germline-derived CDR1 and CDR2 are SGHTA and FQGNSA. CDR3 length: 14 residues. V was clipped by 5 bases and J by 8 bases, with 13 bases between them. For the CDR3, the DNA is TGTGCCAGCAGCAAACAGGTCGCAGATTCACCCCTCCACTTT. Translation gives CASSKQVADSPLHF. Together with reference TRBV7-2 and TRBJ1-6, the CDR3 gives the full variable domain: GAGVSQSPSNKVTEKGKDVELRCDPISGHTALYWYRQSLGQGLEFLIYFQGNSAPDKSGLPSDRFSAERTGGSVSTLTIQRTQQEDSAVYLCASSKQVADSPLHFGNGTRLTVT.

The V call is TRBV10-3, the J call TRBJ2-3; tentative D call: TRBD2 (5 bases). Germline assignment: CDR1 ENHRY and CDR2 SYGVKD. V dropped 2 bases and J dropped 5 bases, with 11 bases sitting between them. CDR3 size: 14 residues. The CDR3 region is CAISEISGGDTQYF. The CDR3 coding sequence is TGTGCCATCAGTGAGATCTCAGGAGGAGATACGCAGTATTTT.

This clone occurred once. The chain is built from TRBV18 and TRBJ1-1, with 7 bases lining up with TRBD1. V lost 6 bases and J lost 1; bases outside the gene matches: 11. CDR1 and CDR2 (germline): KGHSH, LQKENI. The CDR3 contains 16 residues. The CDR3 sequence is CASSRRQGRENTEAFF. In DNA form, the CDR3 reads TGTGCCAGCTCTCGACGACAGGGTAGGGAGAACACTGAAGCTTTCTTT.

The gene calls are TRBV6-5 and TRBJ1-6; D ambiguous. Trimming shortened V by 8 bases and J by 10 bases, and 12 bases separated the two germline ends. The CDR3 is made up of 12 amino acids. From germline, CDR1 is MNHEY and CDR2 SVGAGI. The CDR3 DNA reads TGTGCCAGCCGGAACGGGATGTCACCCCTCCACTTT. Residues: CASRNGMSPLHF.

This clone has just one count. The chain recombines TRBV7-2 with TRBJ1-1, with 9 bases lining up with TRBD1. Germline V lookup: CDR1 SGHTA, CDR2 FQGNSA. Trimming cost V 5 bases and J 3 bases; bases outside gene matches: 7. This CDR3 contains 15 residues. Written as DNA, the CDR3 is TGTGCCAGCAGCGAGAGACAGGGGGTCTACACTGAAGCTTTCTTT. It codes for CASSERQGVYTEAFF.

The chain recombines TRBV4-3 with TRBJ2-1; 15 bases line up with TRBD2. The CDR3 is 16 residues long. The V segment lost 1 base and the J segment 8 bases; nucleotides outside the gene matches: 3. Germline lookup yields CDR1 LGHNA and CDR2 YSLEER. CDR3 loop: CASSQGTSGGAYEQFF. CDR3 bases: TGCGCCAGCAGCCAAGGGACTAGCGGGGGGGCGTATGAGCAGTTCTTC.

This chain joins TRBV4-3 and TRBJ2-7; D gene uncertain. Looked up from germline, CDR1 is LGHNA and CDR2 is YSLEER. The V end was cut by 0 bases, the J end by 0 bases, with 9 bases between. This CDR3 has 15 amino acids. CDR3 sequence reads: CASSQEPGTSYEQYF. The CDR3, as DNA: TGCGCCAGCAGCCAAGAGCCAGGAACCTCCTACGAGCAGTACTTC.

The chain employs TRBV6-6 and TRBJ2-5; 8 nucleotides line up with TRBD1. Germline values: CDR1 MNHNY, CDR2 SVGAGI (reference sequence). Trimming at V came to 8 bases and at J to 8 bases, leaving 28 bases not matched to a gene. The CDR3 loop spans 19 amino acids. CDR3 nucleotides: TGTGCCAGCCGTCCCGGGCCGTTTCCGGGACAGGATACCTCAGAAACCCAGTACTTC. Its protein is CASRPGPFPGQDTSETQYF.

The rearrangement links TRBV5-6 to TRBJ2-7; D is uncertain. CDR1 and CDR2 (germline): SGHDT, YYEEEE. CDR3 length: 15 amino acids. The V end lost 0 bases, the J end lost 2 bases, and 12 bases lay between the germline ends. CDR3 coding DNA: TGTGCCAGCAGCTTGGGGCAATTGGGCACCTACGAGCAGTACTTC. It codes for CASSLGQLGTYEQYF.

The rearrangement links TRBV2 to TRBJ1-2; TRBD1 matches at 7 bases. The trim removed 6 bases at V and 3 bases at J, leaving 7 bases unmatched. The germline gives CDR1 SNHLY, CDR2 FYNNEI. This CDR3 is built from 14 residues. The CDR3 DNA reads as TGTGCCAGCAGGGACCCCGGGACAGACTATGGCTACACCTTC. Translation: CASRDPGTDYGYTF.

This clone was recorded only once. The rearrangement joins TRBV28 to TRBJ1-3; 7 positions match TRBD1. The CDR3 contains 15 residues. The germline CDR1 and CDR2 sequences are MDHEN and SYDVKM. The V segment lost 6 bases and the J segment 0 bases; nucleotides outside the gene matches: 5. The DNA for the CDR3 is TGTGCCAGCAGCCCTCAGGGGGGCTCTGGAAACACCATATATTTT. Protein: CASSPQGGSGNTIYF.

V gene TRBV30 combines with J gene TRBJ2-5, with TRBD2 as a possible D gene (6 bases). CDR1 and CDR2 (germline): GTSNPN, SVGIG (reference sequence). The CDR3 is made up of 15 amino acids. V gave up 4 bases and J gave up 0 bases, with 15 bases separating them. The DNA for the CDR3 is TGTGCCTGGATCGGGCGGGGCCCGTACCAAGAGACCCAGTACTTC. Translated, it gives CAWIGRGPYQETQYF. The entire variable domain, with the rest obtained from reference TRBV30 and TRBJ2-5, is as follows: SQTIHQWPATLVQPVGSPLSLECTVEGTSNPNLYWYRQAAGRGLQLLFYSVGIGQISSEVPQNLSASRPQDRQFILSSKKLLLSDSGFYLCAWIGRGPYQETQYFGPGTRLLVL.